This T cell receptor beta chain was sequenced for a study of T cell repertoires in aging, cancer and after chemotherapy. The wider study: The whole study produced a dataset of about 8.8 million TCR reads. Findings and caveats of the study: Healthy donors lost TCR diversity with age mainly through richness, cancer patients through richness and evenness. Compared with age-matched healthy donors, untreated hematological or solid cancer patients showed higher blood TCR clonality.

This clonotype came up a few times. Antigen: not known. Peripheral blood genomic DNA, not sorted cells or RNA, was the template. The CDR3 spans 17 residues. Trimming took off 5 bases at V and 5 bases at J, with 24 bases between the two ends. Germline V gives CDR1 SGHTA, CDR2 FQGNSA. A mixed TRB-A/B primer pool amplified rearranged TRB by multiplex touch-down PCR. TCRdb called the multiplex PCR reads again in MiXCR, with one record for every CDR3 protein. The top ten hold about 8.5% of the sample, which has approximately 6,700 distinct CDR3 sequences, 22% seen once. The rearrangement joins TRBV7-2 to TRBJ1-1, with no clear D. The clonotype was recovered from a human donor with a blood cancer. The material sequenced was blood. CDR3 region: CASSPFVNGLRKTEAFF. CDR3 in DNA: TGTGCCAGCAGCCCATTCGTTAATGGTCTAAGGAAGACTGAAGCTTTCTTT.